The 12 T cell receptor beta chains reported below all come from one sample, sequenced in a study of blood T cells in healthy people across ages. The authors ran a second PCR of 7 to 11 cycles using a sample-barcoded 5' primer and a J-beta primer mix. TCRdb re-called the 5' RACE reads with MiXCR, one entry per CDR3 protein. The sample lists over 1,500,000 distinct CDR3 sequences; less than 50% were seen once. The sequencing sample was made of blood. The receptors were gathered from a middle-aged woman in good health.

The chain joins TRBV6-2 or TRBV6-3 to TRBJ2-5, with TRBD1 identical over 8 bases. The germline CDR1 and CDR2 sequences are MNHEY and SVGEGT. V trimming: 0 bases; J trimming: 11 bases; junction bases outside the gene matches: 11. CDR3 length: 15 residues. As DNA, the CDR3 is TGTGCCAGCAGTTACTCCCTGGACAGGGATGGTGAGCAGTACTTC. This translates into CASSYSLDRDGEQYF.

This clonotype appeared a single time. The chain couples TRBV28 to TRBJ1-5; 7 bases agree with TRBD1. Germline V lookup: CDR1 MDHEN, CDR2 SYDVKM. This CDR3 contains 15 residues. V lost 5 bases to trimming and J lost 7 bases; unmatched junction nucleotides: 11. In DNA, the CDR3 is TGTGCCAGCAGTGTAGCGACAGGGTTGGTCCAGCCCCAGCATTTT. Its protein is CASSVATGLVQPQHF.

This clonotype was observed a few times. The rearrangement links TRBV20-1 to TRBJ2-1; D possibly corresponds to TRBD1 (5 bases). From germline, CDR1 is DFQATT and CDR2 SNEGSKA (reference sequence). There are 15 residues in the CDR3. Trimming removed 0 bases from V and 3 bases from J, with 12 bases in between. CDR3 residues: CSARDLRARYNEQFF. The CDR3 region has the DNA TGCAGTGCTAGAGATCTCAGGGCTCGCTACAATGAGCAGTTCTTC.

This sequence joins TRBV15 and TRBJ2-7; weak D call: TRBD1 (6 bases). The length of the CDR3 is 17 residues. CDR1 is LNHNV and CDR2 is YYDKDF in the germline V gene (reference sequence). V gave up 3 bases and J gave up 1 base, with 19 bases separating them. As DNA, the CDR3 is TGTGCCACCAGCAGGTGGGATCGGGCAGGGGTTTCCTACGAGCAGTACTTC. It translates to CATSRWDRAGVSYEQYF.

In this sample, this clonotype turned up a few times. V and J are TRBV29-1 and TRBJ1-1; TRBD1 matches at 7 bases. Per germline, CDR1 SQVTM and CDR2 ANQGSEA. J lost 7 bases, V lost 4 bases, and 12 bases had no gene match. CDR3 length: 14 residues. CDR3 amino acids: CSVGVGTALSEAFF. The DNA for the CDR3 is TGCAGCGTTGGGGTCGGGACAGCCTTAAGTGAAGCTTTCTTT.

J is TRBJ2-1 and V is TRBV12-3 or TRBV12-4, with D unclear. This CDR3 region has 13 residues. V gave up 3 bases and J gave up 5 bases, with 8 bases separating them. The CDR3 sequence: CASSFSQNNEQFF. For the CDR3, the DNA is TGTGCCAGCAGTTTTAGCCAGAACAATGAGCAGTTCTTC.

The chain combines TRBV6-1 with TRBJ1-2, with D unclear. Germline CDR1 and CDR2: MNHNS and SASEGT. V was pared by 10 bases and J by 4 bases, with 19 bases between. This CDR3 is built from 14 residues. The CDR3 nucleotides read TGTGCCAACCGCCCCCCGGGGAACCTCTATGGCTACACCTTC. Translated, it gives CANRPPGNLYGYTF.

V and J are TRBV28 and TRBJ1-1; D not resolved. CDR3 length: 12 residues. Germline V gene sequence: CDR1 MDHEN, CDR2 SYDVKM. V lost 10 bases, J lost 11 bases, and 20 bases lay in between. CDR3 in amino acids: CATHRAGGYAFF. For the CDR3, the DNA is TGTGCCACCCACCGGGCCGGAGGGTATGCTTTCTTT.

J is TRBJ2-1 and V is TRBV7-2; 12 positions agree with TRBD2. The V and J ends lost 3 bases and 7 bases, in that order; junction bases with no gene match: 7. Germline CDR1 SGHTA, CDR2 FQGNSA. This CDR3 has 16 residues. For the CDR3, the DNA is TGTGCCAGCAGCTTTATGACTAGCGGGGGCCTGAATGAGCAGTTCTTC. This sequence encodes CASSFMTSGGLNEQFF. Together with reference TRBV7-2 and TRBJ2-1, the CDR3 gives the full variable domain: GAGVSQSPSNKVTEKGKDVELRCDPISGHTALYWYRQSLGQGLEFLIYFQGNSAPDKSGLPSDRFSAERTGGSVSTLTIQRTQQEDSAVYLCASSFMTSGGLNEQFFGPGTRLTVL.

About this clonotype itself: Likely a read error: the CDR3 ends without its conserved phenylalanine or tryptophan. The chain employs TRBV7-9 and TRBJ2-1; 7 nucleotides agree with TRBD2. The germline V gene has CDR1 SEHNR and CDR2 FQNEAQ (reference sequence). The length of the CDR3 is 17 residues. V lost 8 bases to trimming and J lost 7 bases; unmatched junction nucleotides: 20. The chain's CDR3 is CASVPPGGVASKNEQFS. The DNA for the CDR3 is TGTGCCAGCGTCCCCCCGGGGGGAGTGGCAAGCAAGAATGAGCAGTTCTCC.

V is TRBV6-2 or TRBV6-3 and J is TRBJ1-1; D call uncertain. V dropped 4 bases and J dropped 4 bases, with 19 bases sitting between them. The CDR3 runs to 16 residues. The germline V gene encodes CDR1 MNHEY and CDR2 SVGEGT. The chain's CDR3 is CASSFRPAGQSTEAFF. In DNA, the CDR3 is TGTGCCAGCAGTTTCCGACCGGCGGGTCAATCCACTGAAGCTTTCTTT.

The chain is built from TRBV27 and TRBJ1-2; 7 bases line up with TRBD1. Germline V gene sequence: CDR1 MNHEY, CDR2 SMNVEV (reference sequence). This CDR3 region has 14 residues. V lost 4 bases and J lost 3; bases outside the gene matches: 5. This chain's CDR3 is CASSSTGADYGYTF. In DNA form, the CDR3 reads TGTGCCAGCAGTTCCACAGGGGCGGACTATGGCTACACCTTC.